The 17 T cell receptor beta chains below all came from one sample that was sequenced in a study of blood T cell repertoires in COVID-19 (dated by TCRdb to between 2020 and 2021). The method behind the library was the immunoSEQ multiplex PCR assay. What TCRdb holds here is the immuneACCESS table cut down to in-frame rearrangements. Part of the clones is not present; checked against another copy, under half of the missing clones reflect an unresolved V gene, and the others are unexplained. Recorded for this sample are a few hundred thousand clones; more than 65% of them occurred a single time. 3% to 4.5% of the sample goes to the ten largest clones. Sequenced material: peripheral blood. These receptors were taken from a woman aged 80 or older with acute or convalescent COVID-19.

This sequence joins TRBV5-1 and TRBJ2-7; 8 positions agree with TRBD1. The V gene's germline CDR1 is SGHRS and CDR2 YFSETQ. With V trimmed by 0 bases and J by 5 bases, 7 bases remained unmatched. This CDR3 has 15 residues. CDR3 nucleotide sequence: TGCGCCAGCAGCTTGGCCGCAGGGGGCTACGACGAGCAGTACTTC. It codes for CASSLAAGGYDEQYF.

This chain uses TRBV5-6 with TRBJ1-2, with D perhaps TRBD1 (5 bases). Germline loops: CDR1 SGHDT, CDR2 YYEEEE. This CDR3 is 16 amino acids long. V gave up 4 bases and J gave up 0 bases, with 16 bases separating them. CDR3 sequence: CASSPVPTVTNYGYTF. The DNA of the CDR3 is TGTGCCAGCAGCCCGGTCCCGACAGTTACTAACTATGGCTACACCTTC.

V usage is TRBV11-3 and J usage is TRBJ1-6, with TRBD1 matching 10 bases. This CDR3 is 16 amino acids long. After removal of 1 base from V and 9 bases from J, the junction contained 6 bases not matched to a gene. The germline gives CDR1 SGHNT, CDR2 YENEEA. The CDR3 loop is CASSLGAGTGASPLHF. In DNA form, the CDR3 reads TGTGCCAGCAGCTTAGGGGCCGGGACAGGGGCTTCACCCCTCCACTTT.

The chain joins TRBV15 to TRBJ1-1; TRBD1 agrees at 8 bases. Germline CDR1 LNHNV, CDR2 YYDKDF (reference sequence). V lost 1 base to trimming and J lost 1 base; unmatched junction nucleotides: 2. There are 15 residues in the CDR3. The CDR3 region has the DNA TGTGCCACCAGCAGAGGGGGACAGGCGAACACTGAAGCTTTCTTT. Amino acid sequence: CATSRGGQANTEAFF.

A remark on this clone: This sample also contains other DNA sequences that code for the same CDR3. This CDR3 reads CASSYSRGSNQPQHF. In nucleotides, the CDR3 is TGTGCCAGCAGTTACTCCCGGGGAAGCAATCAGCCCCAGCATTTT. The chain recombines TRBV6-5 with TRBJ1-5, with D hard to call. Germline-derived CDR1 and CDR2 are MNHEY and SVGAGI. Trimming removed 0 bases at V and 1 base at J, with 7 bases between. This CDR3 spans 15 amino acids.

The V call is TRBV7-2, the J call TRBJ2-1; TRBD2 matches at 8 bases. CDR1 is SGHTA, CDR2 FQGNSA, per germline. V trimming: 5 bases; J trimming: 4 bases; junction bases outside the gene matches: 10. The CDR3 is 16 amino acids. Here the CDR3 DNA reads TGTGCCAGCAGCCTTCGCGGGGGGAACGCTTACAATGAGCAGTTCTTC. Protein product: CASSLRGGNAYNEQFF.

This clone has just a few counts. The V call is TRBV30, the J call TRBJ1-6; D gene uncertain. Trimming took 4 bases from V and 9 from J, leaving 10 bases between them. CDR3 length: 12 amino acids. The germline V gene has CDR1 GTSNPN and CDR2 SVGIG (reference sequence). DNA for the CDR3: TGTGCCTGGACCCAAGCGGTTTCACCCCTCCACTTT. Translating it yields CAWTQAVSPLHF.

The rearrangement uses TRBV5-5 and TRBJ2-2; TRBD2 aligns across 10 bases. The V and J ends lost 3 bases and 1 base, in that order; junction bases with no gene match: 3. CDR3 length: 16 residues. Per the germline V gene, CDR1 is SGHKS and CDR2 is YYEKEE (reference sequence). The CDR3 loop is CASSSLAGGNTGELFF. Written as DNA, the CDR3 is TGTGCCAGCAGCTCTTTAGCGGGGGGGAACACCGGGGAGCTGTTTTTT.

The V gene is TRBV29-1, the J gene TRBJ1-2; TRBD1 agrees at 7 bases. CDR1 and CDR2 (germline): SQVTM, ANQGSEA. CDR3 length equals 12 residues. CDR3 in DNA: TGCAGTGCCGGGACAGTCCAGGATGGCTACACCTTC. This translates into CSAGTVQDGYTF.

The genes are TRBV24-1 and TRBJ2-1; 7 bases align to TRBD2. The V segment lost 9 bases and the J segment 4 bases; nucleotides outside the gene matches: 8. Germline CDR1 is KGHDR and CDR2 is SFDVKD. The CDR3 consists of 14 residues. Here the CDR3 reads CATSRRGIYNEQFF. CDR3 DNA: TGTGCCACCTCACGGCGGGGGATATACAATGAGCAGTTCTTC.

This rearrangement joins TRBV6-5 to TRBJ1-5; no clear D gene. The germline V gene encodes CDR1 MNHEY and CDR2 SVGAGI. The CDR3 runs 15 residues. Trimming removed 0 bases at V and 3 bases at J, with 9 bases between. The CDR3 DNA follows: TGTGCCAGCAGTTACTCGTTTCAGTCCAATCAGCCCCAGCATTTT. Translated, it gives CASSYSFQSNQPQHF.

The chain employs TRBV24-1 and TRBJ1-2; TRBD1 is a possible D gene (5 bases). This CDR3 spans 14 amino acids. CDR1 and CDR2 (germline): KGHDR, SFDVKD. V was clipped by 3 bases and J by 4 bases, with 11 bases between them. The CDR3 loop is CATSDSQTGYGYTF. CDR3 sequence (DNA): TGTGCCACCAGTGATAGTCAAACAGGCTATGGCTACACCTTC.

The V call is TRBV5-6, the J call TRBJ1-1; TRBD1 agrees at 9 bases. The CDR3 contains 15 residues. V was pared by 4 bases and J by 0 bases, with 4 bases of the junction left unmatched. The germline CDR1 and CDR2 sequences are SGHDT and YYEEEE. The CDR3 DNA follows: TGTGCCAGCAGCCGGGGACAGGGATTGAACACTGAAGCTTTCTTT. Translation gives CASSRGQGLNTEAFF. The full variable domain, in which reference TRBV5-6 and TRBJ1-1 provide the parts outside the CDR3, is DAGVTQSPTHLIKTRGQQVTLRCSPKSGHDTVSWYQQALGQGPQFIFQYYEEEERQRGNFPDRFSGHQFPNYSSELNVNALLLGDSALYLCASSRGQGLNTEAFFGQGTRLTVV.

This rearrangement joins TRBV11-3 to TRBJ2-2; TRBD2 might be the D (6 bases). The germline V gene encodes CDR1 SGHNT and CDR2 YENEEA. The CDR3 is 14 amino acids. V was trimmed by 7 bases and J by 4 bases, leaving 13 bases between them. The CDR3 bases are TGTGCCAGCAAGGTATCCGGGAGCACCGGGGAGCTGTTTTTT. Protein product: CASKVSGSTGELFF.

This clone came up once. CDR3 region: CASSGGLQETQYF. CDR3 bases: TGTGCCAGTAGCGGGGGGCTCCAAGAGACCCAGTACTTC. The chain employs TRBV6-5 and TRBJ2-5; 10 bases map to TRBD2. V was clipped by 9 bases and J by 1 base; unmatched bases: 2. The CDR3 extends over 13 amino acids. The germline gives CDR1 MNHEY, CDR2 SVGAGI.

The chain combines TRBV7-7 with TRBJ2-1, with 7 nucleotides matching TRBD2. Germline CDR1 is SSHAT and CDR2 is FNYEAQ (reference sequence). The CDR3 totals 16 residues. Unmatched junction bases numbered 8, after V lost 2 bases and J lost 4 bases. CDR3 sequence (DNA): TGTGCCAGCAGCTTATCGGGAGGTACGGGGTACAATGAGCAGTTCTTC. The encoded protein is CASSLSGGTGYNEQFF.

This chain connects TRBV7-2 to TRBJ1-6; D might be TRBD1 (6 bases). V was clipped by 3 bases and J by 6 bases, with 18 bases between them. The CDR3 is made up of 17 amino acids. From germline, CDR1 is SGHTA and CDR2 FQGNSA. CDR3 in DNA: TGTGCCAGCAGCTTTCCGGATCCGACAGGATCTAATTCACCCCTCCACTTT. Translation gives CASSFPDPTGSNSPLHF.